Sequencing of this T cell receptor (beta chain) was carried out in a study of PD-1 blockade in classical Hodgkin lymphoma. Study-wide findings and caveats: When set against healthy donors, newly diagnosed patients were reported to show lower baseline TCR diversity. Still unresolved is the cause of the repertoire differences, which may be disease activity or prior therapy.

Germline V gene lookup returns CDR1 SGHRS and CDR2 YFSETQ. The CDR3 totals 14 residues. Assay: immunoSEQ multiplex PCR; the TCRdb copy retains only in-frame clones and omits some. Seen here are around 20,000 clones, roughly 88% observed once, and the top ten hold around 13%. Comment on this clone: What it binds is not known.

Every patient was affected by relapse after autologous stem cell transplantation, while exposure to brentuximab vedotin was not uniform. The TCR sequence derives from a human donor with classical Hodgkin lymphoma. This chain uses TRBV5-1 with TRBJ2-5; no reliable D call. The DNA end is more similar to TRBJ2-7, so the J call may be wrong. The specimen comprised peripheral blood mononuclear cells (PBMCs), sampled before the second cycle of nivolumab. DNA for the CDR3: TGCGCCAGCAGCTTCCAGGATATCAACTACGAGCAGTACTTC. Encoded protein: CASSFQDINYEQYF.